This TCR beta chain was sequenced in a study of immune characterization of retroperitoneal liposarcoma. The CDR3 is 16 residues long. Per germline, CDR1 MNHNS and CDR2 SASEGT. Via MiXCR, TCRdb re-called the PCR reads, giving one row per CDR3 protein. Of approximately 9,000 distinct CDR3 sequences listed, approximately 30% are singletons. The source is a male donor with retroperitoneal liposarcoma. Sequenced input: tumor tissue. The chain links TRBV6-1 to TRBJ2-5; TRBD2 matches 7 bases. Matching the DNA end better, TRBJ2-7 makes the J call doubtful. The CDR3 DNA sequence: TGTGCCAGCAGTGAATTGGTGGGAGGGCCCGGGTACGAGCAGTACTTC. This codes for CASSELVGGPGYEQYF.